Listed here are 7 T cell receptor beta chains from one sample, sequenced in a study of a mutant IDH1 vaccine in newly diagnosed glioma. Time point indicated: baseline, week 1 (first vaccination visit). The sample's treatment: pre-vaccination baseline after standard-of-care therapy. Some clones are missing from TCRdb's copy, which holds only in-frame ones; the method was immunoSEQ multiplex PCR. The sample shows about 59,000 clones, more than 90% of them seen only once. The sample was PBMCs, taken from a glioma patient treated with radiotherapy, temozolomide or both. The receptors originated from a middle-aged man with glioma.

The chain links TRBV4-1 to TRBJ1-2; a weak D match, TRBD1 (5 bases). Germline V gene sequence: CDR1 MGHRA, CDR2 YSYEKL. The length of the CDR3 is 14 residues. V lost 1 base, J lost 4 bases, and 10 bases lay in between. The DNA for the CDR3 is TGCGCCAGCAGCCAAGGAGGGGAAGGCTATGGCTACACCTTC. This encodes CASSQGGEGYGYTF.

Only one count was recorded for this clone. V usage is TRBV7-2 and J usage is TRBJ1-2; D might be TRBD1 (6 bases). Germline V gives CDR1 SGHTA, CDR2 FQGNSA. The germline V and J ends were trimmed by 3 bases and 2 bases, with 10 bases remaining between them. The CDR3 extends over 14 amino acids. The CDR3 sequence is CASSLGQANYGYTF. CDR3 in DNA: TGTGCCAGCAGCTTGGGACAAGCGAACTATGGCTACACCTTC.

The chain has TRBV15 and TRBJ1-1; D remains unclear. The CDR3 runs to 13 residues. Between the trimmed V and J ends, which lost 1 base and 0 bases, there was a span of 3 bases. The germline V gene has CDR1 LNHNV and CDR2 YYDKDF (reference sequence). In nucleotides, the CDR3 is TGTGCCACCAGCAGAGCCGTGAACACTGAAGCTTTCTTT. This sequence encodes CATSRAVNTEAFF.

The chain carries TRBV27 and TRBJ1-2; no clear D. V was trimmed by 6 bases and J by 8 bases, leaving 16 bases between them. The CDR3 runs to 13 residues. Per germline, CDR1 MNHEY and CDR2 SMNVEV (reference sequence). Here the CDR3 reads CASRPTAVLGYTF. Here the CDR3 DNA reads TGTGCCAGCAGGCCTACAGCTGTCCTCGGCTACACCTTC.

This chain uses TRBV7-9 with TRBJ2-3; TRBD2 matches 12 bases. CDR1 is SEHNR, CDR2 FQNEAQ, per germline (reference sequence). The CDR3 sequence is 17 residues long. Trimming removed 6 bases from V and 6 bases from J; junction bases left unmatched: 13. The CDR3 region has the DNA TGTGCCAGCAGTCCACACACGCTAGCGGGAGGGGCGGATACGCAGTATTTT. This translates into CASSPHTLAGGADTQYF.

The chain is built from TRBV15 and TRBJ1-5; D gene unclear. The germline gives CDR1 LNHNV, CDR2 YYDKDF (reference sequence). V was trimmed by 0 bases and J by 5 bases, leaving 11 bases between them. The CDR3 runs 15 residues. CDR3 protein: CATSRDGHQDQPQHF. CDR3 bases: TGTGCCACCAGCAGAGATGGGCACCAGGATCAGCCCCAGCATTTT.

The rearrangement uses TRBV5-4 and TRBJ2-7; 8 nucleotides agree with TRBD2. The CDR3 totals 19 residues. The germline CDR1 and CDR2 sequences are SGHNT and YYREEE (reference sequence). Trimming removed 4 bases from V and 0 bases from J; junction bases left unmatched: 18. The CDR3 region is CASSLTSRGGPWFSYEQYF. Written as DNA, the CDR3 is TGTGCCAGCAGCCTAACTAGCCGGGGGGGCCCTTGGTTCTCCTACGAGCAGTACTTC.